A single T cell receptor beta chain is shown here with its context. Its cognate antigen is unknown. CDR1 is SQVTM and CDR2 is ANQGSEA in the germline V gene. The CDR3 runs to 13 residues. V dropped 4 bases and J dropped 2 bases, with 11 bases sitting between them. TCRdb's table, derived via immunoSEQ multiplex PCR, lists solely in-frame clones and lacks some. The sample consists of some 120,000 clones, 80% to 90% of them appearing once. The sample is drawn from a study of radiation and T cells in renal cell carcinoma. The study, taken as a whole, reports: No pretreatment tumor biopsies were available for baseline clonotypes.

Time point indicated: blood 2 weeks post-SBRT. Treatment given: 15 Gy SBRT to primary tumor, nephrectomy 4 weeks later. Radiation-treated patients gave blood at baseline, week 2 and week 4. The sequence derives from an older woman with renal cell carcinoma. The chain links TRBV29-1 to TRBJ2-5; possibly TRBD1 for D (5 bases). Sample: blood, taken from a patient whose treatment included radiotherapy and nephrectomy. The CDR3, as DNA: TGCAGCGTTGTTAGGGCAGGGCAAGAGACCCAGTACTTC. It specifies CSVVRAGQETQYF.